A single sample gave rise to the 8 T cell receptor beta chains below, sequenced in a study of cytomegalovirus exposure and HLA in healthy donors. The primer mix had 60 Vbeta and 13 Jbeta primers. Method: immunoSEQ multiplex PCR; TCRdb's copy keeps in-frame clones and lacks some. The repertoire consists of tens of thousands of clones, with about 78% occurring once and the leading ten covering around 6%. Sequences were obtained from PBMCs. These TCRs come from a male donor in good health and CMV-seropositive.

The V call is TRBV2, the J call TRBJ2-5; 7 positions match TRBD2. Germline CDR1 SNHLY, CDR2 FYNNEI. V lost 9 bases to trimming and J lost 5 bases; unmatched junction nucleotides: 9. The CDR3 totals 13 residues. The CDR3 here is CASRAGLEETQYF. The CDR3 DNA is TGTGCCAGTAGAGCGGGGTTGGAGGAGACCCAGTACTTC. The entire variable domain, with the rest obtained from reference TRBV2 and TRBJ2-5, is as follows: EPEVTQTPSHQVTQMGQEVILRCVPISNHLYFYWYRQILGQKVEFLVSFYNNEISEKSEIFDDQFSVERPDGSNFTLKIRSTKLEDSAMYFCASRAGLEETQYFGPGTRLLVL.

The CDR3, as DNA: TGTGCCAGCAGCCCCAACAGGGGCGGTCAGCCCCAGCATTTT. Translation gives CASSPNRGGQPQHF. The V gene is TRBV5-4, the J gene TRBJ1-5, with TRBD1 identical over 7 bases. Germline V gene lookup returns CDR1 SGHNT and CDR2 YYREEE (reference sequence). This CDR3 has 14 residues. Losses at the gene ends were 4 bases for V and 6 bases for J; bases not matched to a gene: 7.

The rearrangement joins TRBV27 to TRBJ1-2, with 8 bases fitting TRBD1. The ends lost 8 bases at V and 7 bases at J; junction bases unmatched: 9. The germline V gene encodes CDR1 MNHEY and CDR2 SMNVEV (reference sequence). This CDR3 has 13 residues. CDR3 nucleotides: TGTGCCAGCCGATGGACAGGGACGGGTGGCTACACCTTC. Translated: CASRWTGTGGYTF.

The V gene is TRBV6-5, the J gene TRBJ1-1, with 7 bases identical to TRBD1. The CDR3 totals 14 residues. V shed 6 bases and J 4 bases; nucleotides not matched to a gene: 8. Germline assignment: CDR1 MNHEY and CDR2 SVGAGI. For the CDR3, the DNA is TGTGCCAGCAGAGACAACAGGGGTAGCACTGAAGCTTTCTTT. Encoded protein: CASRDNRGSTEAFF.

The chain has TRBV11-2 and TRBJ1-1; a weak D match, TRBD1 (6 bases). V was cut by 5 bases and J by 5 bases, with 21 bases left in between. In germline, CDR1 is SGHAT, CDR2 FQNNGV. The CDR3 spans 16 residues. CDR3 sequence (DNA): TGTGCCAGCAGCCCGATCCGGGGGGGCGCGGGTACTGAAGCTTTCTTT. This translates into CASSPIRGGAGTEAFF.

The V gene is TRBV5-1, the J gene TRBJ2-5; D might be TRBD1 (5 bases). Trimming took off 0 bases at V and 4 bases at J, with 10 bases between the two ends. This CDR3 is 14 amino acids long. Germline CDR1 and CDR2: SGHRS and YFSETQ. CDR3 region: CASSLVAQGETQYF. CDR3 nucleotide sequence: TGCGCCAGCAGCTTGGTCGCCCAGGGAGAGACCCAGTACTTC.

V usage is TRBV4-3 and J usage is TRBJ1-5; unclear D gene. Germline V gene sequence: CDR1 LGHNA, CDR2 YSLEER. Trimming removed 0 bases from V and 3 bases from J, with 6 bases in between. There are 14 residues in the CDR3. The CDR3 region is CASSQDLSNQPQHF. The DNA of the CDR3 is TGCGCCAGCAGCCAAGACCTTTCCAATCAGCCCCAGCATTTT.

The genes are TRBV7-2 and TRBJ1-1; no clear D. This CDR3 is built from 13 residues. Trimming pared 0 bases from V and 5 bases from J, leaving 7 bases between. Germline lookup yields CDR1 SGHTA and CDR2 FQGNSA. The CDR3: CASSLAWRTEAFF. The CDR3 DNA reads TGTGCCAGCAGCTTAGCTTGGAGGACTGAAGCTTTCTTT.